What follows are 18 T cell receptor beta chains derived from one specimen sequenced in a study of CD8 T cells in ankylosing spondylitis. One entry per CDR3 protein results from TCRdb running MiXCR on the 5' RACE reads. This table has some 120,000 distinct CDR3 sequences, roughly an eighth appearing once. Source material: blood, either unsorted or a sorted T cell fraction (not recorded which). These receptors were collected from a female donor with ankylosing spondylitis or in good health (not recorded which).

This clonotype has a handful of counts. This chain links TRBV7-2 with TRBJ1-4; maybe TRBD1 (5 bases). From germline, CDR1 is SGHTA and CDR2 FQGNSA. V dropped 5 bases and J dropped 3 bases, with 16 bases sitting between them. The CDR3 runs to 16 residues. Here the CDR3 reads CASSQGRRLANEKLFF. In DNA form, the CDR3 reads TGTGCCAGCAGCCAGGGCCGTAGGTTGGCTAATGAAAAACTGTTTTTT.

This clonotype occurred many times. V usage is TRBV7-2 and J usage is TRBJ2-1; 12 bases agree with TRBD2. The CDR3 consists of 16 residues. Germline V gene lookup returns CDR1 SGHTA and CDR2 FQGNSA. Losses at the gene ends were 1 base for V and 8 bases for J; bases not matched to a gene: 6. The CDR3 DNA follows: TGTGCCAGCAGCTTAGGGTCTAGCGGGGGGGTTGATGAGCAGTTCTTC. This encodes CASSLGSSGGVDEQFF.

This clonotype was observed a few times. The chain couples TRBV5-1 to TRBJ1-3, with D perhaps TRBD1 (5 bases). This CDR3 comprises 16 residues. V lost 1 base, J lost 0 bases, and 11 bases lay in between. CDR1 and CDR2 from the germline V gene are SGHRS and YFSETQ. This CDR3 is CASSLYRSRSGNTIYF. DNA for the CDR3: TGCGCCAGCAGCTTGTACAGGAGTCGCTCTGGAAACACCATATATTTT.

The CDR3 sequence: CASRTDGKKLFF. The CDR3 DNA reads TGTGCCAGCAGAACCGATGGGAAAAAACTGTTTTTT. The chain has TRBV12-3 or TRBV12-4 and TRBJ1-4, with D unresolved. Trimming pared 6 bases from V and 9 bases from J, leaving 11 bases between. CDR3 length: 12 residues.

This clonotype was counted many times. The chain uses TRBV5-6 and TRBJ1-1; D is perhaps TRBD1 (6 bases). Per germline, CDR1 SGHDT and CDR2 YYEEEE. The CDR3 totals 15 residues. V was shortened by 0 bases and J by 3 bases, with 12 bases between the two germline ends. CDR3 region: CASSLAGGADTEAFF. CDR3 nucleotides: TGTGCCAGCAGCTTGGCGGGGGGCGCCGACACTGAAGCTTTCTTT.

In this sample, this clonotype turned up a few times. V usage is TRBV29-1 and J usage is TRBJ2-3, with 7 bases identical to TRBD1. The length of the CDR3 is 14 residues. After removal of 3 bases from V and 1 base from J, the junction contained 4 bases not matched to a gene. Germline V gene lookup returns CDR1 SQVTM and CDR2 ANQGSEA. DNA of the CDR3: TGCAGCGTTGAGATTACAGGGGGCACAGATACGCAGTATTTT. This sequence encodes CSVEITGGTDTQYF.

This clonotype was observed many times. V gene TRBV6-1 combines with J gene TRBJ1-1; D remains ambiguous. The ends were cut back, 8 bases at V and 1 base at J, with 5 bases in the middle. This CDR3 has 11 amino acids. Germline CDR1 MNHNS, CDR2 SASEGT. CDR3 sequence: CASVRNTEAFF. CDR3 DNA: TGTGCCAGCGTTAGGAACACTGAAGCTTTCTTT.

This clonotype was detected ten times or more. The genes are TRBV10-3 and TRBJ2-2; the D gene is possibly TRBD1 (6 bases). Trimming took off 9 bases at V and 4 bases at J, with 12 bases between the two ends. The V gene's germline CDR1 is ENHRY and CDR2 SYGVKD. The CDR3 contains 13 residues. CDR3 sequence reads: CAIHRVSTGELFF. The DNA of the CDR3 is TGTGCCATACACAGGGTATCCACCGGGGAGCTGTTTTTT.

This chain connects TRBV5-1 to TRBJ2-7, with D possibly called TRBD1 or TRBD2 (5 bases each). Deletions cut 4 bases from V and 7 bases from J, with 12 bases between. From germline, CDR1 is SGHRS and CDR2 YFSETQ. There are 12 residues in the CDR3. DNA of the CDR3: TGCGCCAGCAGCCTCGGGGCAGAAGAGCAGTACTTC. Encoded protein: CASSLGAEEQYF. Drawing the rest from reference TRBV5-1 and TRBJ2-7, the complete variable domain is KAGVTQTPRYLIKTRGQQVTLSCSPISGHRSVSWYQQTPGQGLQFLFEYFSETQRNKGNFPGRFSGRQFSNSRSEMNVSTLELGDSALYLCASSLGAEEQYFGPGTRLTVT.

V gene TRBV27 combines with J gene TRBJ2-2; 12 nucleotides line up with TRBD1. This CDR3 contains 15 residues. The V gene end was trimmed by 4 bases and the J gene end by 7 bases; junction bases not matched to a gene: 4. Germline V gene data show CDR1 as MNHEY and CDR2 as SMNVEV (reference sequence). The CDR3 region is CASSWGQGASGELFF. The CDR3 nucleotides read TGTGCCAGCAGTTGGGGACAGGGGGCGAGCGGGGAGCTGTTTTTT.

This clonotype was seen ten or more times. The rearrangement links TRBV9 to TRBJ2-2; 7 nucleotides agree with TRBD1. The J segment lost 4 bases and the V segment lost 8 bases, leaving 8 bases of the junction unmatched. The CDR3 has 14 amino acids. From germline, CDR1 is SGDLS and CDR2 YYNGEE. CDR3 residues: CARETGIATGELFF. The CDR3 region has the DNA TGTGCCAGAGAGACAGGGATCGCCACCGGGGAGCTGTTTTTT.

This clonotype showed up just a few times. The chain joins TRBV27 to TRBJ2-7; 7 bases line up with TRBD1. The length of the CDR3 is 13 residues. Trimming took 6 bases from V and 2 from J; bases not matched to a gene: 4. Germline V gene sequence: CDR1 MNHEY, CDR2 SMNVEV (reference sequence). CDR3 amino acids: CASRKTGTYEQYF. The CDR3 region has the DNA TGTGCCAGCAGAAAGACAGGGACCTACGAGCAGTACTTC.

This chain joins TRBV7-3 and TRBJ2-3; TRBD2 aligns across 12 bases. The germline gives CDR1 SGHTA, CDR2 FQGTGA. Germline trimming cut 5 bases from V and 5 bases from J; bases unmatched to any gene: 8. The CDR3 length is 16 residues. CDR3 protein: CASSPSSGGAVDTQYF. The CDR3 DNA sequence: TGTGCCAGCAGCCCCTCTAGCGGGGGGGCAGTAGATACGCAGTATTTT.

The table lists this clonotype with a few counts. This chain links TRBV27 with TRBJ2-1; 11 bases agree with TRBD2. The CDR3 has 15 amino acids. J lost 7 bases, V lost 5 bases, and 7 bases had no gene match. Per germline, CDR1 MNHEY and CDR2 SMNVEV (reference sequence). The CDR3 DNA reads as TGTGCCAGCAGTCAACTAGCGGGAGTTCCGAATGAGCAGTTCTTC. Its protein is CASSQLAGVPNEQFF.

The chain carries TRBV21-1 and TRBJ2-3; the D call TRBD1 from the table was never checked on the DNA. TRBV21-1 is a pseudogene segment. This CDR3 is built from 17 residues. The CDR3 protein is CASSKYPLRTTTDTQYF. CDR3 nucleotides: TGTGCCAGCAGCAAATATCCCCTGCGAACGACCACAGATACGCAGTATTTT.

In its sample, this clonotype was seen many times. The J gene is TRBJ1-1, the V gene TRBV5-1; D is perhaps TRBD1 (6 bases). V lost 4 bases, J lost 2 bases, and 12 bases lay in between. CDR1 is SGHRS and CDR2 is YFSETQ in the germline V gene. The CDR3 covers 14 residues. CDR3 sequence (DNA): TGCGCCAGCAGCGTAATCAGGGGAAACACTGAAGCTTTCTTT. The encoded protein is CASSVIRGNTEAFF.

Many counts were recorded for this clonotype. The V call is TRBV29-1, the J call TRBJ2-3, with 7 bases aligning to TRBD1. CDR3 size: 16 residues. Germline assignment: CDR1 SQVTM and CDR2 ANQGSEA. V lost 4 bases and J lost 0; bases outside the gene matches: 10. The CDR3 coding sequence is TGCAGCGTTGCGGGACAGATAACTTCTAGCACAGATACGCAGTATTTT. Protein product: CSVAGQITSSTDTQYF.

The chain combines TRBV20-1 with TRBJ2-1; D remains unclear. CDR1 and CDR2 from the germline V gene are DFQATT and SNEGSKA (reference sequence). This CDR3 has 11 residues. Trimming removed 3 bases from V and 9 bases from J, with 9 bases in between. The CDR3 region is CSARYSSEQFF. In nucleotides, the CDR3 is TGCAGTGCTAGGTACTCAAGTGAGCAGTTCTTC.